This T cell receptor (beta chain) was captured in a study of regulatory T cells in long-lasting Graves disease. Study-wide results and limits: Persistent cases favored TRBV28, TRBJ1-2 and TRBJ2-5. Study of thyroid tissue was not done, with only peripheral blood studied.

This clonotype has a count of ten or more. The antigen is unknown. Germline V lookup: CDR1 SGHAT, CDR2 FQNNGV. The CDR3 totals 14 residues. Trimming took 5 bases from V and 3 from J, leaving 13 bases between them. Stated time point: persistent/refractory GD, antithyroid drugs over 5 years with positive TRAb. From RNA extracted from PBMCs, the TCR library was made. It was by American Thyroid Association guidelines that Graves' disease was diagnosed. A roughly 8.6-milliliter sample of peripheral blood was drawn into EDTA tubes. Building the TCR beta libraries relied on iRepertoire HTBI primers, and CDR3 regions underwent Arm-PCR. In TCRdb, the multiplex PCR reads were re-called with MiXCR into one record per CDR3 protein. The repertoire holds roughly 490,000 distinct CDR3 sequences, under 25% seen once, with roughly 13% in the top ten.

V is TRBV11-2 and J is TRBJ1-1, with D possibly matching TRBD1 (6 bases). This material consisted of peripheral blood mononuclear cells (PBMCs), taken when the disease was refractory, from a patient treated with antithyroid drugs. The receptor was isolated from a female donor with Graves disease. CDR3 amino acids: CASSPRQVDTEAFF. In nucleotides, the CDR3 is TGTGCCAGCAGCCCCAGACAGGTCGACACTGAAGCTTTCTTT.